The 20 T cell receptor beta chains listed next were all sequenced from one sample in a study of T cell clonality in common variable immunodeficiency. These receptors have no known antigen. Study outcomes and limitations: Fewer deletions and N-nucleotide insertions were reportedly seen in common variable immunodeficiency TCR beta sequences.

Using immunoSEQ multiplex PCR, the repertoire was profiled, and TCRdb retains in-frame clones only, with some absent. There are 25,000 to 35,000 clones in the sample, none observed a single time. The sequencing sample was made of peripheral blood mononuclear cells. The source of these receptors is a human donor with common variable immunodeficiency.

This clone was counted many times. Read sequence stops 3 residues before the CDR3 end, and the germline J gene provides the missing end. This chain connects TRBV11-3 to TRBJ2-3, with TRBD2 matching 13 bases. V dropped 5 bases and J dropped 3; count of bases not matched to a gene: 2. Germline lookup yields CDR1 SGHNT and CDR2 YENEEA. The CDR3 sequence is 15 residues long. The sequenced CDR3 bases are TGTGCCAGCAGCACGGGACTAGCGGGGACAGATACG. This sequence encodes CASSTGLAGTDT. The entire CDR3 sequence reads CASSTGLAGTDTQYF.

This clone was picked up many times. The read gets to within 3 residues of the CDR3 end, and the germline J gene fills in the rest. This chain connects TRBV6-2 or TRBV6-3 to TRBJ2-1, with D possibly TRBD2 on 6 matching bases. V dropped 10 bases and J dropped 5 bases, with 18 bases sitting between them. This CDR3 has 14 amino acids. The germline gives CDR1 MNHEY, CDR2 SVGEGT. The CDR3 loop reads CATDLFGGDNEQFF. The CDR3 bases that were read are TGTGCCACCGACCTGTTTGGCGGGGACAATGAG.

Of note for this clone: The sequence runs out 3 residues before the end of the CDR3; the remainder is reconstructed from the germline J gene. The V and J genes are TRBV6-2 or TRBV6-3 and TRBJ2-1; 8 nucleotides agree with TRBD1. This CDR3 region has 14 residues. V dropped 4 bases and J dropped 8; count of bases not matched to a gene: 7. Germline V gene sequence: CDR1 MNHEY, CDR2 SVGEGT. The DNA read from the CDR3 is TGTGCCAGCAGTTTCGGACAGGGCAGCGATGAG. This gives the protein CASSFGQGSDE. In full, the CDR3 is CASSFGQGSDEQFF.

Concerning this clone: The CDR3 end falls 3 residues outside the read, so it is completed with the germline J gene. The rearrangement links TRBV2 to TRBJ2-1; 9 bases line up with TRBD1. Germline V gives CDR1 SNHLY, CDR2 FYNNEI. The CDR3 has 12 amino acids. V gave up 8 bases and J gave up 6 bases; unmatched junction bases: 2. The CDR3: CASGTGINEQFF. The sequenced part of the CDR3 DNA is TGTGCCAGCGGGACAGGGATCAATGAG.

This clone was counted a few times. The read terminates 3 residues ahead of where the CDR3 ends, so the germline J gene completes it. The chain employs TRBV19 and TRBJ1-2, with 8 nucleotides matching TRBD1. Germline V CDR1 and CDR2: LNHDA, SQIVND (reference sequence). The CDR3 spans 16 residues. Trimming took 7 bases from V and 6 from J; bases not matched to a gene: 16. The covered CDR3 bases are TGTGCCAGTAAAGGGGGACAGACAGGGGAAGGGCATGGC. Amino acid sequence: CASKGGQTGEGHG. The whole CDR3 protein is CASKGGQTGEGHGYTF.

In this sample, this clone turned up a few times. The read is 3 residues too short to cover the CDR3 end, so that end is filled in from the germline J gene. The chain uses TRBV30 and TRBJ2-7; 10 nucleotides align to TRBD1. The CDR3 consists of 14 residues. CDR1 and CDR2 from the germline V gene are GTSNPN and SVGIG (reference sequence). V lost 5 bases and J lost 4; bases outside the gene matches: 8. CDR3 sequence reads: CAWWRQGAMYEQYF. CDR3 DNA, as far as it was read: TGTGCCTGGTGGCGACAGGGGGCCATGTACGAG.

This clone was counted ten times or more. The DNA read from the CDR3 is TGTGCCAGTTGCATGGGGTTTGCCAGGGGGGCGGAATCGACTGAA. Its protein is CASCMGFARGAESTE. The CDR3 as a whole reads CASCMGFARGAESTEAFF. J is TRBJ1-1 and V is TRBV19, with TRBD1 identical over 7 bases. The CDR3 end falls 3 residues outside the read, so it is completed with the germline J gene. With V trimmed by 8 bases and J by 5 bases, 23 bases remained unmatched. This CDR3 has 18 amino acids. Germline values: CDR1 LNHDA, CDR2 SQIVND (reference sequence).

This clone was counted at least ten times. With the read ending 3 residues before the CDR3 end, the germline J gene is used to fill in that end. The rearrangement uses TRBV18 and TRBJ1-4; a possible D gene is TRBD1 (5 bases). The CDR3 spans 15 residues. Trimming left V 3 bases short and J 1 base short, with 9 bases between. CDR1 and CDR2 from the germline V gene are KGHSH and LQKENI. CDR3 bases read: TGTGCCAGCTCACCCTCTCAGGGAACTAATGAAAAA. Its translation is CASSPSQGTNEK. The whole CDR3 is CASSPSQGTNEKLFF.

This clone was counted a few times. Coverage ceases 3 residues before the CDR3 finishes, and the germline J gene fills in the end. The chain has TRBV18 and TRBJ1-1; weak D call: TRBD1 (5 bases). The ends were cut back, 4 bases at V and 5 bases at J, with 26 bases in the middle. CDR1 KGHSH and CDR2 LQKENI come from the germline V gene. The CDR3 is made up of 18 amino acids. The part of the CDR3 DNA that was read is TGTGCCAGCTCACAAAACCCCCCCGGGGCCGGGGGGTATACTGAA. Translated: CASSQNPPGAGGYTE. The full CDR3 protein is CASSQNPPGAGGYTEAFF.

A few counts support this clone. Read coverage stops 3 residues before the CDR3 terminus; the germline J gene supplies the remainder. The chain couples TRBV19 to TRBJ1-5; TRBD1 matches 7 bases. This CDR3 comprises 14 residues. The germline CDR1 and CDR2 sequences are LNHDA and SQIVND (reference sequence). The junction had 0 bases not matched to a gene; V was cut back by 4 bases and J by 0 bases. The CDR3 bases that were read are TGTGCCAGTAGTAGGGACAGTAGCAATCAGCCC. Protein sequence: CASSRDSSNQP. The complete CDR3 sequence is CASSRDSSNQPQHF.

As to this clone: The CDR3 goes on 3 residues after the read ends, and that part is filled in from the germline J gene. The rearrangement joins TRBV29-1 to TRBJ2-1, with 8 bases lining up with TRBD2. The V gene end was trimmed by 1 base and the J gene end by 3 bases; junction bases not matched to a gene: 5. The CDR3 has 15 residues. CDR1 is SQVTM and CDR2 is ANQGSEA in the germline V gene. The CDR3 loop reads CSVEVFSGDYNEQFF. The covered CDR3 bases are TGCAGCGTTGAAGTTTTTAGCGGGGACTACAATGAG.

This clone has just a few counts. The read is 3 residues too short to cover the CDR3 end, so that end is filled in from the germline J gene. The chain employs TRBV19 and TRBJ1-1; TRBD1 is a possible D gene (6 bases). Trimming stripped 5 bases from V and 4 bases from J, with 17 bases between. CDR1 and CDR2 from the germline V gene are LNHDA and SQIVND (reference sequence). CDR3 length: 15 residues. The CDR3 reads CASSSTRGGGTEAFF. The part of the CDR3 DNA that was read is TGTGCCAGTAGTTCGACCAGGGGAGGAGGCACTGAA.

This clone has just a few counts. The read terminates 3 residues before the CDR3 end, so the remaining end is supplied by the germline J gene. The chain carries TRBV20-1 and TRBJ2-7; no clear D gene. Germline CDR1 and CDR2: DFQATT and SNEGSKA (reference sequence). The CDR3 is 13 residues long. V lost 3 bases and J 5 bases, leaving 14 bases between the germline ends. This chain's CDR3 is CSASNAFADEQYF. The sequenced CDR3 bases are TGCAGTGCTAGTAATGCGTTTGCGGACGAG.

Note on this clone: The read gets to within 3 residues of the CDR3 end, and the germline J gene fills in the rest. The chain combines TRBV6-2 or TRBV6-3 with TRBJ1-1, with no clear D. V was trimmed by 0 bases and J by 1 base, leaving 6 bases between them. This CDR3 region has 14 residues. Looked up from germline, CDR1 is MNHEY and CDR2 is SVGEGT. Partial CDR3 DNA: TGTGCCAGCAGTTACTCGCGATCGAACACTGAA. This translates into CASSYSRSNTE. The whole CDR3 is CASSYSRSNTEAFF.

This clone was picked up a small number of times. The observed sequence ends 3 residues before the CDR3 terminus, with the missing tail filled in from the germline J gene. J is TRBJ1-6 and V is TRBV2; the D gene is possibly TRBD1 (5 bases). The CDR3 totals 14 residues. The germline gives CDR1 SNHLY, CDR2 FYNNEI. V lost 6 bases to trimming and J lost 7 bases, with 13 bases between them. This CDR3 is CASSPGLPNSPLHF. The covered CDR3 bases are TGTGCCAGCAGCCCGGGACTGCCGAATTCACCC.

This clone was observed a few times. The read terminates 3 residues before the CDR3 end, so the remaining end is supplied by the germline J gene. This chain connects TRBV2 to TRBJ1-2; the match to TRBD1 covers 7 bases. Germline lookup yields CDR1 SNHLY and CDR2 FYNNEI. This CDR3 has 14 amino acids. The CDR3 sequence: CASSEGGRGPGYTF. The DNA read from the CDR3 is TGTGCCAGCAGTGAAGGTGGGAGGGGGCCGGGC.

This clone was seen a handful of times. The chain's CDR3 is CASSFPTGANYGYTF. The CDR3 DNA, read in part, is TGTGCCAGCAGTTTCCCGACAGGAGCTAACTATGGC. J is TRBJ1-2 and V is TRBV6-2 or TRBV6-3; the D gene is possibly TRBD1 (6 bases). The read ends 3 residues before the CDR3 terminus; that terminus is restored from the germline J gene. Germline CDR1 is MNHEY and CDR2 is SVGEGT. The CDR3 sequence is 15 residues long. The V end lost 4 bases, the J end lost 0 bases, and 12 bases lay between the germline ends.

Only a few counts were recorded for this clone. The read ends 3 residues shy of where the CDR3 ends; the end is completed using the germline J gene. This chain uses TRBV19 with TRBJ1-4; D uncertain. CDR3 size: 13 residues. The V end lost 6 bases, the J end lost 8 bases, and 13 bases lay between the germline ends. CDR1 is LNHDA, CDR2 SQIVND, per germline (reference sequence). The CDR3 DNA, read in part, is TGTGCCAGTAGGTTCCCCGCGGGGGAAAAA. Residues: CASRFPAGEK. The CDR3 as a whole reads CASRFPAGEKLFF.

This clone was observed at least ten times. Read coverage stops 3 residues before the CDR3 terminus; the germline J gene supplies the remainder. The chain has TRBV30 and TRBJ2-2, with 8 positions matching TRBD1. With 7 bases clipped from V and 5 bases from J, the junction kept 6 bases outside the gene matches. The germline V gene has CDR1 GTSNPN and CDR2 SVGIG (reference sequence). This CDR3 region has 13 residues. The CDR3 loop reads CASGQGSTGELFF. CDR3 DNA, as far as it was read: TGTGCCTCCGGACAGGGCTCGACCGGGGAG.

This clone has more than one count but fewer than ten. The CDR3 extends 3 residues past the end of the read, so its final part is completed from the germline J gene. Additional DNA sequences in this sample encode the identical CDR3. The chain couples TRBV19 to TRBJ2-7, with 7 bases aligning to TRBD2. Germline CDR1 reads LNHDA; CDR2 reads SQIVND (reference sequence). The CDR3 loop spans 16 amino acids. V lost 7 bases to trimming and J lost 6 bases; unmatched junction nucleotides: 18. The CDR3 spells CASTPVGGYLASEQYF. CDR3 DNA (partial): TGTGCCAGTACCCCAGTCGGGGGGTACCTCGCCTCCGAG.